This TCR beta chain was retrieved from a study of blood T cell repertoires in COVID-19. The CDR3 runs 15 residues. Germline V gene data show CDR1 as MNHEY and CDR2 as SVGAGI. V trimming: 0 bases; J trimming: 3 bases; junction bases outside the gene matches: 4. This clone was recorded only once. Sequenced by immunoSEQ multiplex PCR; TCRdb stores in-frame clones only, minus some. The data show 110,000 to 150,000 clones, about 90% seen once. This chain joins TRBV6-5 and TRBJ2-7; 8 nucleotides line up with TRBD1. The receptor was derived from a woman in her forties or fifties with acute or convalescent COVID-19. Source material: peripheral blood. This CDR3 reads CASSYSRTGNYEQYF. DNA of the CDR3: TGTGCCAGCAGTTACTCTCGGACAGGGAACTACGAGCAGTACTTC.